These 24 T cell receptor beta chains were all obtained from the same sample, sequenced in a study of cytomegalovirus exposure and HLA in healthy donors. With 60 Vbeta and 13 Jbeta primers, the PCR was carried out. Data came from immunoSEQ multiplex PCR; TCRdb stores just in-frame clones and leaves some out. The sample lists 170,000 or so clones, 84% occurring once. Sequencing was done on a sample of PBMCs. The receptor set was obtained from a girl aged 10 to 17 in good health and CMV-seropositive.

V and J are TRBV5-4 and TRBJ2-2; no clear D. The CDR3 has 13 residues. Trimming took 0 bases from V and 6 from J, leaving 6 bases between them. In germline, CDR1 is SGHNT, CDR2 YYREEE (reference sequence). The CDR3 sequence is CASSLGLAGELFF. The CDR3 DNA sequence: TGTGCCAGCAGCTTGGGTCTAGCCGGGGAGCTGTTTTTT.

This chain uses TRBV5-4 with TRBJ1-2, with TRBD1 matching 7 bases. The V segment lost 0 bases and the J segment 0 bases; nucleotides outside the gene matches: 5. CDR1 and CDR2 (germline): SGHNT, YYREEE (reference sequence). The CDR3 is made up of 16 amino acids. DNA for the CDR3: TGTGCCAGCAGCTTGGGACAGGGAGGAACTAACTATGGCTACACCTTC. It translates to CASSLGQGGTNYGYTF. Complete variable domain (other parts from reference TRBV5-4 and TRBJ1-2): ETGVTQSPTHLIKTRGQQVTLRCSSQSGHNTVSWYQQALGQGPQFIFQYYREEENGRGNFPPRFSGLQFPNYSSELNVNALELDDSALYLCASSLGQGGTNYGYTFGSGTRLTVV.

This chain links TRBV20-1 with TRBJ1-1; unclear D gene. With 3 bases removed from V and 7 bases from J, the gap between germline ends came to 9 bases. Germline V lookup: CDR1 DFQATT, CDR2 SNEGSKA (reference sequence). The CDR3 totals 11 residues. The chain's CDR3 is CSAREEDEAFF. In nucleotides, the CDR3 is TGCAGTGCTAGGGAAGAGGATGAAGCTTTCTTT.

DNA for the CDR3: TGCGCCAGCAGCCAACTAACGGGACAGGGGGCCTACGAGCAGTACTTC. Its translation is CASSQLTGQGAYEQYF. The gene calls are TRBV4-1 and TRBJ2-5; 11 bases line up with TRBD1. The end of the DNA aligns better with TRBJ2-7, so the J call may be wrong. CDR3 length: 16 amino acids. Germline assignment: CDR1 MGHRA and CDR2 YSYEKL.

This clone has only one observation. The chain links TRBV12-5 to TRBJ1-6; 9 bases agree with TRBD1. This CDR3 contains 14 residues. V lost 4 bases and J lost 5; bases outside the gene matches: 0. CDR1 is LGHNT and CDR2 is FRNRAP in the germline V gene. The CDR3 DNA reads TGTGCTAGTGGTTGGACAGGGGATAATTCACCCCTCCACTTT. It is translated as CASGWTGDNSPLHF.

The chain links TRBV30 to TRBJ1-1; 7 positions match TRBD1. Germline values: CDR1 GTSNPN, CDR2 SVGIG (reference sequence). The CDR3 spans 19 residues. Losses at the gene ends were 0 bases for V and 0 bases for J; bases not matched to a gene: 16. The CDR3 protein is CAWSVGDSLQALMNTEAFF. Written as DNA, the CDR3 is TGTGCCTGGAGTGTAGGGGACAGCCTACAAGCCTTAATGAACACTGAAGCTTTCTTT.

This clone was recorded only once. The V call is TRBV5-1, the J call TRBJ2-7; D is possibly TRBD1 (6 bases). The germline CDR1 and CDR2 sequences are SGHRS and YFSETQ. This CDR3 is 14 amino acids long. Deletions cut 0 bases from V and 5 bases from J, with 12 bases between. The CDR3 DNA is TGCGCCAGCAGCTTGGTCGGCAGGGGCAACGAGCAGTACTTC. This gives the protein CASSLVGRGNEQYF.

The rearrangement links TRBV7-2 to TRBJ1-5; 7 positions match TRBD1. CDR3 length: 17 amino acids. The germline V gene has CDR1 SGHTA and CDR2 FQGNSA. With V trimmed by 3 bases and J by 4 bases, 12 bases remained unmatched. The CDR3 DNA is TGTGCCAGCAGCTTGGGCTACCGGGACAGAAAGAATCAGCCCCAGCATTTT. Its translation is CASSLGYRDRKNQPQHF.

The chain employs TRBV9 and TRBJ1-1, with 7 bases identical to TRBD1. Trimming at V came to 4 bases and at J to 10 bases, leaving 10 bases not matched to a gene. CDR3 length equals 13 residues. Germline values: CDR1 SGDLS, CDR2 YYNGEE. The CDR3 bases are TGTGCCAGCAGCTCAGAAACGACAGGGAGAGCTTTCTTT. It specifies CASSSETTGRAFF.

The chain uses TRBV4-2 and TRBJ1-1; the D gene is possibly TRBD1 (5 bases). Trimming shortened V by 1 base and J by 0 bases, and 15 bases separated the two germline ends. Germline values: CDR1 LGHNA, CDR2 YNFKEQ. CDR3 length equals 17 residues. The CDR3 DNA reads as TGTGCCAGCAGCCAAGTCTTTTTCGACAGCCTGAACACTGAAGCTTTCTTT. The encoded protein is CASSQVFFDSLNTEAFF.

The chain recombines TRBV5-1 with TRBJ2-7, with TRBD1 as a possible D gene (5 bases). The CDR3 is 12 residues long. In germline, CDR1 is SGHRS, CDR2 YFSETQ. V lost 4 bases to trimming and J lost 5 bases, with 10 bases between them. The DNA of the CDR3 is TGCGCCAGCAGCGGAAACAGGAACGAGCAGTACTTC. Translation: CASSGNRNEQYF.

The chain has TRBV28 and TRBJ2-1, with D maybe TRBD1 (5 bases). CDR3 length: 14 residues. V was shortened by 6 bases and J by 4 bases, with 13 bases between the two germline ends. The germline V gene has CDR1 MDHEN and CDR2 SYDVKM. In DNA form, the CDR3 reads TGTGCCAGCAGAGCACAGGTGACATACAATGAGCAGTTCTTC. This encodes CASRAQVTYNEQFF.

This clone was observed a handful of times. V gene TRBV27 combines with J gene TRBJ2-5; 11 nucleotides agree with TRBD1. Germline CDR1 is MNHEY and CDR2 is SMNVEV (reference sequence). With V trimmed by 5 bases and J by 5 bases, 7 bases remained unmatched. This CDR3 has 15 residues. This chain's CDR3 is CASSILGTGGETQYF. The CDR3 nucleotides read TGTGCCAGCAGTATACTTGGGACAGGGGGGGAGACCCAGTACTTC.

This rearrangement joins TRBV7-6 to TRBJ2-3; D gene uncertain. V gave up 4 bases and J gave up 0 bases, with 11 bases separating them. CDR1 and CDR2 (germline): SGHVS, FNYEAQ. This CDR3 has 15 residues. CDR3 nucleotides: TGTGCCAGCAGCTCCGTCCGGTTGAGCACAGATACGCAGTATTTT. Its protein is CASSSVRLSTDTQYF.

This clone appeared once. This chain connects TRBV19 to TRBJ2-7, with 8 bases identical to TRBD1. The CDR3 spans 14 residues. Per germline, CDR1 LNHDA and CDR2 SQIVND (reference sequence). The trim removed 5 bases at V and 1 base at J, leaving 4 bases unmatched. The CDR3 spells CASSSDRASYEQYF. The CDR3 DNA reads TGTGCCAGTAGTTCGGACAGGGCTTCCTACGAGCAGTACTTC.

This chain's CDR3 is CSVERSGQSNTEAFF. The CDR3 DNA reads as TGCAGCGTTGAAAGATCGGGACAGAGCAACACTGAAGCTTTCTTT. V gene TRBV29-1 combines with J gene TRBJ1-1; 7 nucleotides align to TRBD1. With V trimmed by 2 bases and J by 2 bases, 8 bases remained unmatched. This CDR3 is 15 amino acids long. Germline V CDR1 and CDR2: SQVTM, ANQGSEA.

To note about this clone: One end of the junction fails to match germline, which may point to a read error. The chain carries TRBV7-3 and TRBJ2-7; 8 positions agree with TRBD2. CDR1 is SGHTA and CDR2 is FQGTGA in the germline V gene. CDR3 length equals 15 residues. The CDR3 sequence is CSSSLGLGASYEQYF. CDR3 nucleotides: TGTTCCAGCAGCTTGGGACTAGGGGCATCCTACGAGCAGTACTTC.

The rearrangement links TRBV7-9 to TRBJ1-1; D unclear. V lost 2 bases, J lost 0 bases, and 4 bases lay in between. CDR3 length equals 13 residues. Looked up from germline, CDR1 is SEHNR and CDR2 is FQNEAQ (reference sequence). This CDR3 reads CASSLPVNTEAFF. CDR3 bases: TGTGCCAGCAGCTTACCAGTGAACACTGAAGCTTTCTTT.

This clone was counted between two and nine times. The chain combines TRBV27 with TRBJ2-7, with 8 nucleotides matching TRBD1. The CDR3 totals 13 residues. With V trimmed by 6 bases and J by 5 bases, 6 bases remained unmatched. Germline V gene lookup returns CDR1 MNHEY and CDR2 SMNVEV (reference sequence). In nucleotides, the CDR3 is TGTGCCAGCAGAAAACAGGGGGGCGACGAGCAGTACTTC. It codes for CASRKQGGDEQYF.

The chain recombines TRBV6-1 with TRBJ2-7, with D perhaps TRBD2 (6 bases). CDR1 is MNHNS, CDR2 SASEGT, per germline. V was pared by 7 bases and J by 3 bases, with 16 bases between. The CDR3 covers 14 residues. In DNA, the CDR3 is TGTGCCAGCACTTCAGGAGGGAATCTCTACGAGCAGTACTTC. This gives the protein CASTSGGNLYEQYF.

This chain uses TRBV5-1 with TRBJ1-5; D possibly corresponds to TRBD1 (6 bases). CDR3 length: 17 residues. Trimming stripped 1 base from V and 0 bases from J, with 14 bases between. Germline V gene sequence: CDR1 SGHRS, CDR2 YFSETQ. The CDR3 coding sequence is TGCGCCAGCAGCTTGACAGGGTGGAAGGATAGCAATCAGCCCCAGCATTTT. Its translation is CASSLTGWKDSNQPQHF.

The V call is TRBV4-2, the J call TRBJ2-2; TRBD1 might be the D (5 bases). Trimming took 3 bases from V and 6 from J, leaving 35 bases between them. This CDR3 is 22 amino acids long. Germline-derived CDR1 and CDR2 are LGHNA and YNFKEQ. CDR3 region: CASSHREGVPNSPDFVSGELFF. DNA of the CDR3: TGTGCCAGCAGCCATCGTGAAGGGGTGCCAAATAGCCCCGATTTTGTATCCGGGGAGCTGTTTTTT.

The chain has TRBV7-9 and TRBJ2-5; D is ambiguous. The V and J ends lost 4 bases and 4 bases respectively, with 16 bases between them. Germline CDR1 reads SEHNR; CDR2 reads FQNEAQ (reference sequence). This CDR3 region has 15 residues. This chain's CDR3 is CASSSWQTGSETQYF. As DNA, the CDR3 is TGTGCCAGCAGCTCATGGCAGACGGGTTCAGAGACCCAGTACTTC.

This clone was detected only once. CDR3 loop: CSAGTGMWNEQFF. CDR3 DNA: TGCAGCGCCGGGACAGGGATGTGGAATGAGCAGTTCTTC. The chain employs TRBV29-1 and TRBJ2-1; 9 bases agree with TRBD1. The V and J ends lost 7 bases and 7 bases, in that order; junction bases with no gene match: 8. CDR1 is SQVTM, CDR2 ANQGSEA, per germline. The CDR3 runs 13 residues.